The 10 T cell receptor beta chains in this list originate from one sample, sequenced in a study of cytomegalovirus exposure and HLA in healthy donors. In the PCR, 60 Vbeta and 13 Jbeta primers were used. The protocol was immunoSEQ multiplex PCR, while the TCRdb copy is restricted to in-frame clones and leaves out a portion. This table holds fewer than 250,000 clones, more than 85% found once. Material for sequencing was PBMCs. The receptors derive from a woman under 30 in good health and CMV-seronegative.

In its sample, this clone was seen a few times. The rearrangement links TRBV5-1 to TRBJ1-1; no clear D gene. The CDR3 has 13 amino acids. Germline loops: CDR1 SGHRS, CDR2 YFSETQ. V was shortened by 4 bases and J by 7 bases, with 14 bases between the two germline ends. The CDR3 is CASSVERAVEAFF. The CDR3 DNA reads as TGCGCCAGCAGCGTTGAGAGGGCTGTTGAAGCTTTCTTT.

This chain links TRBV6-1 with TRBJ2-7, with TRBD1 matching 10 bases. This CDR3 is built from 14 residues. The J segment lost 3 bases and the V segment lost 6 bases, leaving 5 bases of the junction unmatched. In germline, CDR1 is MNHNS, CDR2 SASEGT. The CDR3 loop is CASRPGQGNYEQYF. The CDR3 DNA follows: TGTGCCAGCAGACCGGGACAGGGGAACTACGAGCAGTACTTC.

The J gene is TRBJ2-3, the V gene TRBV30, with D perhaps matching TRBD2 (7 bases). The CDR3 has 18 residues. Germline values: CDR1 GTSNPN, CDR2 SVGIG (reference sequence). Trimming removed 1 base at V and 5 bases at J, with 25 bases between. In DNA form, the CDR3 reads TGTGCCTGGAGTGCCTTCACGGACAGCCGACTAGCCTTAGATACGCAGTATTTT. Protein sequence: CAWSAFTDSRLALDTQYF.

The CDR3 loop reads CASSQAKGRETQYF. CDR3 nucleotide sequence: TGTGCCAGCAGCCAAGCCAAGGGGCGGGAGACCCAGTACTTC. The chain employs TRBV4-2 and TRBJ2-5; TRBD1 is a possible D gene (5 bases). Germline V gene data show CDR1 as LGHNA and CDR2 as YNFKEQ. V shed 1 base and J shed 5 bases, with 11 bases lying between them. This CDR3 is 14 amino acids long.

The V and J genes are TRBV28 and TRBJ2-5; 12 bases align to TRBD2. Germline V lookup: CDR1 MDHEN, CDR2 SYDVKM. The CDR3 spans 18 residues. Trimming cost V 7 bases and J 5 bases; bases outside gene matches: 17. CDR3 sequence (DNA): TGTGCCAGCATCCCATCCCCCCTAGCGGGGGGGGGATGGGAGACCCAGTACTTC. It specifies CASIPSPLAGGGWETQYF.

This clone was recorded a few times. The chain carries TRBV6-6 and TRBJ2-7, with D possibly being TRBD2 (6 bases). Germline CDR1 reads MNHNY; CDR2 reads SVGAGI (reference sequence). V was cut by 4 bases and J by 3 bases, with 10 bases left in between. The CDR3 totals 13 residues. The CDR3 coding sequence is TGTGCCAGCAGTTTTGCGGGAATCTACGAGCAGTACTTC. Translation gives CASSFAGIYEQYF.

The gene calls are TRBV5-6 and TRBJ2-7; a weak D match, TRBD2 (5 bases). The V end lost 2 bases, the J end lost 3 bases, and 9 bases lay between the germline ends. This CDR3 is 13 amino acids long. Germline V gene lookup returns CDR1 SGHDT and CDR2 YYEEEE. The CDR3 DNA reads TGTGCCAGCAGCTTAGTCGGGGACTACGAGCAGTACTTC. Protein sequence: CASSLVGDYEQYF. The variable domain in full, completed from reference TRBV5-6 and TRBJ2-7, reads DAGVTQSPTHLIKTRGQQVTLRCSPKSGHDTVSWYQQALGQGPQFIFQYYEEEERQRGNFPDRFSGHQFPNYSSELNVNALLLGDSALYLCASSLVGDYEQYFGPGTRLTVT.

This clone was seen more than once but under ten times. The chain employs TRBV7-6 and TRBJ1-4; D possibly corresponds to TRBD1 (6 bases). This CDR3 is 15 amino acids long. CDR1 is SGHVS, CDR2 FNYEAQ, per germline. With 5 bases removed from V and 7 bases from J, the gap between germline ends came to 17 bases. The CDR3 DNA follows: TGTGCCAGCAGCATCTCGGGGGGCGCGGGTGAAAAACTGTTTTTT. It translates to CASSISGGAGEKLFF.

The J gene is TRBJ2-2, the V gene TRBV11-2, with D perhaps TRBD1 (5 bases). The CDR3 is 15 residues long. From germline, CDR1 is SGHAT and CDR2 FQNNGV. Between the trimmed V and J ends, which lost 1 base and 1 base, there was a span of 7 bases. The CDR3 reads CASSLVGVNTGELFF. In nucleotides, the CDR3 is TGTGCCAGCAGCTTAGTAGGGGTGAACACCGGGGAGCTGTTTTTT.

This clone has just one count. The chain joins TRBV18 to TRBJ2-7, with unresolved D. Germline V CDR1 and CDR2: KGHSH, LQKENI. V lost 5 bases to trimming and J lost 4 bases, with 9 bases between them. This CDR3 is built from 12 residues. The DNA for the CDR3 is TGTGCCAGCTCAGGCAGAGGTTACGAGCAGTACTTC. Translating it yields CASSGRGYEQYF.